Below are 25 T cell receptor beta chains sequenced from a single sample in a study of T cells in Graves' hyperthyroidism and ophthalmopathy. Authors of the study amplified TCR beta CDR3 regions from RNA transcripts. First-round RT-PCR of the TCR CDR3 relied on the HTBI primer set. TCRdb re-derived calls from the multiplex PCR reads in MiXCR, one entry per CDR3 protein. The table has roughly 280,000 distinct CDR3 sequences, about 15% seen once; the top ten hold around 61%. The specimen was blood. These receptors were collected from a woman aged 60-75 years with Graves' ophthalmopathy.

This clonotype was found many times. V is TRBV6-5 and J is TRBJ2-7; 11 bases agree with TRBD2. This CDR3 comprises 18 residues. The V and J ends lost 0 bases and 2 bases, in that order; junction bases with no gene match: 9. CDR1 MNHEY and CDR2 SVGAGI come from the germline V gene. In nucleotides, the CDR3 is TGTGCCAGCAGTTACTCCCTAGCGGGGGGCCTTACCCCCTACGAGCAGTACTTC. It encodes CASSYSLAGGLTPYEQYF.

This clonotype occurred once. The chain employs TRBV19 and TRBJ2-6; D might be TRBD1 or TRBD2, each matching 5 bases. V lost 5 bases and J lost 0, with 20 bases in between. The CDR3 spans 19 residues. From germline, CDR1 is LNHDA and CDR2 SQIVND (reference sequence). The chain's CDR3 is CASSLRPWDGRSGANVLTF. For the CDR3, the DNA is TGTGCCAGTAGTCTACGACCATGGGACGGCCGCTCTGGGGCCAACGTCCTGACTTTC.

The rearrangement links TRBV14 to TRBJ2-1; 14 nucleotides line up with TRBD2. CDR1 SGHDN and CDR2 FVKESK come from the germline V gene. CDR3 length equals 15 residues. Trimming removed 7 bases from V and 10 bases from J; junction bases left unmatched: 9. This CDR3 reads CASTLGLAGAKEQFF. As DNA, the CDR3 is TGTGCCAGCACCTTGGGACTAGCGGGAGCGAAAGAGCAGTTCTTC. The full variable domain, completed using reference TRBV14 and TRBJ2-1, is EAGVTQFPSHSVIEKGQTVTLRCDPISGHDNLYWYRRVMGKEIKFLLHFVKESKQDESGMPNNRFLAERTGGTYSTLKVQPAELEDSGVYFCASTLGLAGAKEQFFGPGTRLTVL.

This clonotype was seen only a few times. The rearrangement uses TRBV10-1 and TRBJ2-7, with 12 bases matching TRBD2. The CDR3 is 15 residues long. Germline CDR1 and CDR2: WNHNN and SYGVQD (reference sequence). V was pared by 3 bases and J by 4 bases, with 4 bases of the junction left unmatched. The CDR3 DNA reads TGCGCCAGCAGTGAATCCGGGACTAGCGGGTACGAGCAGTACTTC. As protein: CASSESGTSGYEQYF.

A few counts support this clonotype. V is TRBV5-4 and J is TRBJ2-3, with 9 bases lining up with TRBD2. V was clipped by 2 bases and J by 3 bases; unmatched bases: 7. Looked up from germline, CDR1 is SGHNT and CDR2 is YYREEE (reference sequence). This CDR3 region has 16 residues. The CDR3: CASSLGRGRGTDTQYF. CDR3 in DNA: TGTGCCAGCAGCTTAGGTCGCGGGAGGGGGACAGATACGCAGTATTTT.

This clonotype was detected ten times or more. The CDR3 region has the DNA TGTGCCAGCAGTTTTTTTCGCGGGAGTTTCCCCCGGGAAGACACAGATACGCAGTATTTT. Translation: CASSFFRGSFPREDTDTQYF. The rearrangement uses TRBV28 and TRBJ2-3; TRBD2 agrees at 7 bases. V shed 3 bases, J shed 2 bases, and the junction held 20 bases outside the gene matches. The CDR3 extends over 20 amino acids. The V gene's germline CDR1 is MDHEN and CDR2 SYDVKM.

The CDR3 nucleotides are TGCAGCGTTGTGAATATGGACAGGGGTACAGATACGCAGTATTTT. It translates to CSVVNMDRGTDTQYF. The rearrangement uses TRBV29-1 and TRBJ2-3; 9 bases agree with TRBD1. There are 15 residues in the CDR3. V dropped 4 bases and J dropped 3; count of bases not matched to a gene: 8. Germline V gene lookup returns CDR1 SQVTM and CDR2 ANQGSEA.

V gene TRBV6-2 or TRBV6-3 combines with J gene TRBJ2-1; 11 bases line up with TRBD1. V shed 5 bases, J shed 2 bases, and the junction held 2 bases outside the gene matches. CDR3 length: 15 residues. From germline, CDR1 is MNHEY and CDR2 SVGEGT. CDR3 sequence: CASSGGQGAYNEQFF. CDR3 coding DNA: TGTGCCAGCAGTGGGGGACAGGGGGCCTACAATGAGCAGTTCTTC.

Ten or more counts support this clonotype. The rearrangement joins TRBV5-8 to TRBJ1-1; TRBD1 matches 7 bases. The CDR3 is 15 amino acids. J lost 1 base, V lost 4 bases, and 7 bases had no gene match. The germline gives CDR1 SGHTS, CDR2 YDEGEE. CDR3 region: CASSKGQKRNTEAFF. In DNA, the CDR3 is TGTGCCAGCAGCAAGGGACAGAAGCGGAACACTGAAGCTTTCTTT.

V and J are TRBV10-3 and TRBJ1-1, with D unclear. The CDR3 spans 14 residues. V lost 6 bases and J lost 4, with 15 bases in between. The germline gives CDR1 ENHRY, CDR2 SYGVKD. CDR3 nucleotide sequence: TGTGCCATCAGCCCCCCCGGGGTGAGCACTGAAGCTTTCTTT. Its protein product is CAISPPGVSTEAFF.

This clonotype was seen a few times. The V and J genes are TRBV7-8 and TRBJ2-4, with D unclear. Germline lookup yields CDR1 SGHVS and CDR2 FQNEAQ. CDR3 length: 15 residues. The germline V and J ends were trimmed by 6 bases and 0 bases, with 12 bases remaining between them. CDR3 in amino acids: CASRSEGVAKNIQYF. The CDR3 DNA is TGTGCCAGCAGATCGGAAGGAGTAGCCAAAAACATTCAGTACTTC.

The table lists this clonotype with many counts. The chain employs TRBV11-2 and TRBJ1-5; D possibly corresponds to TRBD1 (5 bases). The germline V gene encodes CDR1 SGHAT and CDR2 FQNNGV. The CDR3 is made up of 15 amino acids. V lost 0 bases to trimming and J lost 2 bases, with 8 bases between them. CDR3 residues: CASSLDPGRNQPQHF. In DNA, the CDR3 is TGTGCCAGCAGCTTAGATCCAGGGCGCAATCAGCCCCAGCATTTT.

The rearrangement links TRBV12-3 or TRBV12-4 to TRBJ2-2; D might be TRBD1 (6 bases). Trimming cost V 5 bases and J 10 bases, with 11 bases left between them. The CDR3 totals 12 residues. CDR3 DNA: TGTGCCAGCAGTAACAGGGACGCGGAGCTGTTTTTT. Protein sequence: CASSNRDAELFF.

This clonotype came up a few times. The V gene is TRBV9, the J gene TRBJ1-1; D not certain. The CDR3 is made up of 16 amino acids. The germline V gene encodes CDR1 SGDLS and CDR2 YYNGEE. The V and J ends lost 4 bases and 2 bases respectively, with 18 bases between them. The CDR3 loop reads CASSPDQRVYNTEAFF. CDR3 sequence (DNA): TGTGCCAGCAGCCCCGACCAGAGGGTCTACAACACTGAAGCTTTCTTT.

This clonotype was observed a few times. This sequence joins TRBV5-1 and TRBJ2-5, with D possibly TRBD2 on 7 matching bases. CDR3 size: 16 residues. V lost 1 base, J lost 1 base, and 14 bases lay in between. Germline-derived CDR1 and CDR2 are SGHRS and YFSETQ. This chain's CDR3 is CASSLNREGFQETQYF. CDR3 sequence (DNA): TGCGCCAGCAGCTTGAACAGGGAGGGGTTCCAAGAGACCCAGTACTTC.

With regard to this clonotype: This may be a read error, as it is one base from a much larger clone. The chain combines TRBV5-4 with TRBJ2-7; 10 bases are shared with TRBD1. Germline CDR1 and CDR2: SGHNT and YYREEE (reference sequence). V was clipped by 3 bases and J by 8 bases; unmatched bases: 11. The CDR3 has 15 amino acids. The CDR3 here is CASSSGQGIAYKQYF. Here the CDR3 DNA reads TGTGCCAGCAGCTCGGGACAGGGGATAGCTTACAAGCAGTACTTC.

Remarks on this clonotype: Possible read error: a much larger clone is one base away. The chain uses TRBV7-2 and TRBJ2-3, with D possibly being TRBD2 (6 bases). Germline V gives CDR1 SGHTA, CDR2 FQGNSA. The CDR3 loop spans 16 amino acids. The ends were cut back, 0 bases at V and 1 base at J, with 11 bases in the middle. The CDR3 nucleotides are TGTGCCAGCAGCTTAGCGGCGGAGGGACGCACAGATACGCAGTATTTT. The encoded protein is CASSLAAEGRTDTQYF.

This clonotype has a handful of counts. A much more abundant neighbour one base away suggests this may be a read error. The gene calls are TRBV11-2 and TRBJ2-7; D is uncertain. The CDR3 loop spans 13 amino acids. Germline V gene lookup returns CDR1 SGHAT and CDR2 FQNNGV. The germline V and J ends were trimmed by 3 bases and 7 bases, with 13 bases remaining between them. The CDR3 protein is CASSFGQPQEQYF. CDR3 sequence (DNA): TGTGCCAGCAGCTTCGGGCAGCCTCAGGAGCAGTACTTC. Supplemented by reference TRBV11-2 and TRBJ2-7, the full variable domain reads EAGVAQSPRYKIIEKRQSVAFWCNPISGHATLYWYQQILGQGPKLLIQFQNNGVVDDSQLPKDRFSAERLKGVDSTLKIQPAKLEDSAVYLCASSFGQPQEQYFGPGTRLTVT.

This clonotype came up many times. The CDR3 sequence: CASSRAGGGRQPQHF. The DNA of the CDR3 is TGTGCCAGCAGCCGGGCGGGGGGGGGCAGGCAGCCCCAGCATTTT. The rearrangement uses TRBV5-6 and TRBJ1-5; TRBD1 is a possible D gene (6 bases). There are 15 residues in the CDR3. CDR1 SGHDT and CDR2 YYEEEE come from the germline V gene. Trimming shortened V by 4 bases and J by 7 bases, and 18 bases separated the two germline ends. Complete variable domain (other parts from reference TRBV5-6 and TRBJ1-5): DAGVTQSPTHLIKTRGQQVTLRCSPKSGHDTVSWYQQALGQGPQFIFQYYEEEERQRGNFPDRFSGHQFPNYSSELNVNALLLGDSALYLCASSRAGGGRQPQHFGDGTRLSIL.

In its sample, this clonotype was seen once. A clone one base away is much larger, so this may be a read error. DNA of the CDR3: TGCAGTGCTAGCAGGGCAATCAATGGAAAACTGTTTTTT. Translation: CSASRAINGKLFF. This chain joins TRBV20-1 and TRBJ1-4; D is possibly TRBD1 (5 bases). Germline assignment: CDR1 DFQATT and CDR2 SNEGSKA (reference sequence). The CDR3 has 13 residues.

This clonotype was seen a handful of times. The genes are TRBV7-9 and TRBJ2-7; D is ambiguous. The CDR3 extends over 15 amino acids. Germline CDR1 and CDR2: SEHNR and FQNEAQ (reference sequence). V was pared by 1 base and J by 3 bases, with 13 bases between. This chain's CDR3 is CASSLVVSWYYEQYF. Written as DNA, the CDR3 is TGTGCCAGCAGCTTAGTTGTTAGCTGGTACTACGAGCAGTACTTC.

This clonotype was seen just once. The chain links TRBV5-1 to TRBJ1-2, with TRBD1 identical over 8 bases. V shed 0 bases and J 4 bases; nucleotides not matched to a gene: 8. CDR3 size: 16 residues. CDR1 is SGHRS, CDR2 YFSETQ, per germline. The CDR3 DNA sequence: TGCGCCAGCAGCTTGGAGTTTAGGACAGGGAGCTATGGCTACACCTTC. Translation gives CASSLEFRTGSYGYTF.

A note on this clonotype: One base away lies a much larger clone, so this may be a sequencing read error. The chain has TRBV5-1 and TRBJ2-1; D might be TRBD2 (6 bases). Trimming cost V 4 bases and J 2 bases, with 16 bases left between them. CDR1 and CDR2 (germline): SGHRS, YFSETQ. The length of the CDR3 is 16 residues. The DNA of the CDR3 is TGCGCCAGCAGCCTCGATGATAGCGGAGCCTACAATGAGCAGTTCTTC. Protein: CASSLDDSGAYNEQFF.

This clonotype was seen repeatedly, ten times or more. The chain couples TRBV29-1 to TRBJ2-7; 7 nucleotides agree with TRBD2. The germline V gene encodes CDR1 SQVTM and CDR2 ANQGSEA. The CDR3 runs 14 residues. Trimming at V came to 0 bases and at J to 4 bases, leaving 6 bases not matched to a gene. In DNA, the CDR3 is TGCAGCGTTGAAGATCCATCGCGGGAGTACGAGCAGTACTTC. Amino acids: CSVEDPSREYEQYF.

This clonotype was detected only a few times. The chain carries TRBV19 and TRBJ1-5; D remains unclear. The V gene lost 1 base and the J gene lost 6 bases, with 19 bases spanning the gap. The germline CDR1 and CDR2 sequences are LNHDA and SQIVND (reference sequence). The CDR3 has 17 residues. Here the CDR3 DNA reads TGTGCCAGTAGTATAGCCCCTTGGCAGGCCCGCGGTCAGCCCCAGCATTTT. It specifies CASSIAPWQARGQPQHF.